The 16 T cell receptor beta chains below all came from one sample that was sequenced in a study of blood T cells in healthy people across ages. The use of a sample-barcoded 5' primer and a J-beta primer mix characterized a second PCR of about 6 to 11 cycles. TCRdb called the 5' RACE reads again in MiXCR, with one record for every CDR3 protein. The sample includes approximately 1.5 million distinct CDR3 sequences, almost 35% of them seen just once. The sample consisted of blood. Every receptor here comes from a woman aged 25 to 39 in good health.

This rearrangement joins TRBV9 to TRBJ2-1; D is perhaps TRBD2 (7 bases). The CDR3 length is 16 residues. V was cut by 4 bases and J by 1 base, with 15 bases left in between. Looked up from germline, CDR1 is SGDLS and CDR2 is YYNGEE. The CDR3 sequence: CASSLGGRASYNEQFF. The DNA of the CDR3 is TGTGCCAGCAGCCTCGGGGGGCGTGCTTCCTACAATGAGCAGTTCTTC.

This clonotype showed up just a few times. The chain links TRBV3-1 to TRBJ2-1; D gene ambiguous. Per germline, CDR1 LGHDT and CDR2 YNNKEL (reference sequence). Trimming stripped 2 bases from V and 7 bases from J, with 15 bases between. The CDR3 is made up of 15 amino acids. The CDR3 DNA reads TGTGCCAGCAGCCAATCCAATGGTTTAGGTAATGAGCAGTTCTTC. Protein: CASSQSNGLGNEQFF.

This chain links TRBV20-1 with TRBJ2-1; TRBD2 matches at 9 bases. Germline V CDR1 and CDR2: DFQATT, SNEGSKA (reference sequence). The CDR3 runs to 14 residues. The junction had 8 bases not matched to a gene; V was cut back by 7 bases and J by 4 bases. The CDR3 sequence: CSGRGSGSYNEQFF. DNA of the CDR3: TGCAGTGGGAGAGGTAGCGGGAGTTACAATGAGCAGTTCTTC.

On this clonotype: A much larger clone is a single base away; this may be a read error. The rearrangement links TRBV7-9 to TRBJ2-5; tentatively, D is TRBD2 (6 bases). The CDR3 is 13 residues long. The germline V gene encodes CDR1 SEHNR and CDR2 FQNEAQ (reference sequence). V was clipped by 5 bases and J by 1 base, with 8 bases between them. CDR3 DNA: TGTGCCAGCAGCCAGCGGGCCCAAGAGACCCAGTACTTC. Its protein is CASSQRAQETQYF.

In its sample, this clonotype was seen a few times. The chain uses TRBV7-9 and TRBJ1-2; D gene unclear. This CDR3 comprises 16 residues. V was pared by 0 bases and J by 9 bases, with 20 bases between. Germline assignment: CDR1 SEHNR and CDR2 FQNEAQ (reference sequence). The CDR3 protein is CASSLAGSPGQDSYTF. CDR3 nucleotides: TGTGCCAGCAGCTTAGCCGGGTCCCCCGGCCAAGATAGCTACACCTTC.

The rearrangement joins TRBV27 to TRBJ1-2, with TRBD1 matching over 9 bases. CDR3 size: 13 residues. After removal of 5 bases from V and 7 bases from J, the junction contained 5 bases not matched to a gene. Germline V CDR1 and CDR2: MNHEY, SMNVEV (reference sequence). The CDR3 DNA reads TGTGCCAGCAGTCGACGGGACAGGGTTGGCTACACCTTC. Translation: CASSRRDRVGYTF.

This clonotype turned up a few times. V usage is TRBV30 and J usage is TRBJ2-5; TRBD1 might be the D (5 bases). Germline-derived CDR1 and CDR2 are GTSNPN and SVGIG (reference sequence). The CDR3 consists of 14 residues. V was shortened by 0 bases and J by 4 bases, with 12 bases between the two germline ends. Written as DNA, the CDR3 is TGTGCCTGGAGTGTAGGGCAGGGTAGAGAGACCCAGTACTTC. It codes for CAWSVGQGRETQYF.

This clonotype was observed a handful of times. V usage is TRBV27 and J usage is TRBJ1-5; possibly TRBD1 for D (6 bases). CDR3 length equals 14 residues. Trimming stripped 6 bases from V and 6 bases from J, with 15 bases between. CDR1 is MNHEY and CDR2 is SMNVEV in the germline V gene (reference sequence). Written as DNA, the CDR3 is TGTGCCAGCAGAACGTGGGGGCTAGGTCAGCCCCAGCATTTT. Protein sequence: CASRTWGLGQPQHF.

The V and J genes are TRBV9 and TRBJ2-7; 7 bases align to TRBD2. The germline CDR1 and CDR2 sequences are SGDLS and YYNGEE. This CDR3 comprises 15 residues. V was clipped by 2 bases and J by 3 bases; unmatched bases: 8. CDR3 amino acids: CASSVSRGDRYEQYF. CDR3 nucleotides: TGTGCCAGCAGCGTCTCCCGGGGGGATCGCTACGAGCAGTACTTC.

This chain links TRBV12-3 or TRBV12-4 with TRBJ1-2; TRBD1 agrees at 8 bases. The CDR3 consists of 15 residues. The trim removed 3 bases at V and 5 bases at J, leaving 8 bases unmatched. In DNA, the CDR3 is TGTGCCAGCAGTTTTAATACAGGGGGGGCGTATGGCTACACCTTC. Its translation is CASSFNTGGAYGYTF.

This clonotype has more than one count but fewer than ten. The chain joins TRBV5-1 to TRBJ1-1, with 7 bases identical to TRBD1. CDR3 size: 17 residues. J was trimmed by 1 base and V by 0 bases; bases with no gene match: 9. Germline-derived CDR1 and CDR2 are SGHRS and YFSETQ. Here the CDR3 reads CASSLGRGWSKNTEAFF. The CDR3 DNA sequence: TGCGCCAGCAGCTTGGGCAGGGGGTGGTCAAAGAACACTGAAGCTTTCTTT.

This rearrangement joins TRBV20-1 to TRBJ1-2, with D hard to call. Germline V CDR1 and CDR2: DFQATT, SNEGSKA (reference sequence). The CDR3 extends over 13 amino acids. The V end lost 0 bases, the J end lost 8 bases, and 13 bases lay between the germline ends. The CDR3 is CSARDSQDRGYTF. The CDR3 DNA follows: TGCAGTGCTAGAGATAGCCAGGACCGGGGCTACACCTTC.

V is TRBV7-2 and J is TRBJ1-2; D is possibly TRBD1 (6 bases). Trimming cost V 7 bases and J 7 bases, with 28 bases left between them. This CDR3 has 17 amino acids. Germline V gene lookup returns CDR1 SGHTA and CDR2 FQGNSA. CDR3 DNA sequence: TGTGCCAGCACCCCTAAAATGGGGGCCGGGAGGGGCTGTGGCTACACCTTC. As protein: CASTPKMGAGRGCGYTF.

The chain links TRBV4-1 to TRBJ1-1; unclear D gene. The CDR3 extends over 17 amino acids. Germline values: CDR1 MGHRA, CDR2 YSYEKL. Deletions cut 0 bases from V and 2 bases from J, with 16 bases between. The CDR3 DNA is TGCGCCAGCAGCCAAGATAGGCTCCGGGGTGGAAACACTGAAGCTTTCTTT. It codes for CASSQDRLRGGNTEAFF.

This chain uses TRBV4-1 with TRBJ1-1; D is unresolved. This CDR3 region has 14 residues. Germline V gene lookup returns CDR1 MGHRA and CDR2 YSYEKL. The germline V and J ends were trimmed by 1 base and 1 base, with 7 bases remaining between them. DNA for the CDR3: TGCGCCAGCAGCCAAGTGTATGAGAACACTGAAGCTTTCTTT. This sequence encodes CASSQVYENTEAFF.

This clonotype was seen only a few times. One end of the junction is discordant with germline, which a read error may explain. This chain uses TRBV4-1 with TRBJ2-3; weak D call: TRBD2 (5 bases). The CDR3 spans 16 residues. Germline CDR1 MGHRA, CDR2 YSYEKL. CDR3 region: CAGSHGSPSSTDTQYF. The DNA of the CDR3 is TGCGCCGGCAGCCATGGGAGCCCCTCTAGCACAGATACGCAGTATTTT.